The entry below describes one T cell receptor (beta chain). Its cognate antigen is unknown. An equimolar mix of two oligonucleotides served as the beta constant-region primer for TRBC1 and TRBC2. TCRdb independently ran MiXCR on the UMI-ligation and nested PCR reads; one entry per CDR3 protein. The table includes about 85,000 distinct CDR3 sequences, around 13% detected once. V lost 5 bases to trimming and J lost 11 bases; unmatched junction nucleotides: 3. Germline CDR1 and CDR2: MDHEN and SYDVKM. The CDR3 is made up of 12 amino acids. This entry comes from a study of naive and memory T cell subsets. Whole-study results and caveats: The power law exponent of TCR abundance differed between naive and memory cells. Over 85% of naive TCR sequences appeared only once, unlike memory subsets.

Sequenced material: central memory CD4+ T cells from blood. The receptor was derived from a human donor in good health. This chain uses TRBV28 with TRBJ2-1; 10 bases map to TRBD2. The CDR3, as DNA: TGTGCCAGCAGTATTACTAGCGGGAAGCAGTTCTTC. This sequence encodes CASSITSGKQFF.